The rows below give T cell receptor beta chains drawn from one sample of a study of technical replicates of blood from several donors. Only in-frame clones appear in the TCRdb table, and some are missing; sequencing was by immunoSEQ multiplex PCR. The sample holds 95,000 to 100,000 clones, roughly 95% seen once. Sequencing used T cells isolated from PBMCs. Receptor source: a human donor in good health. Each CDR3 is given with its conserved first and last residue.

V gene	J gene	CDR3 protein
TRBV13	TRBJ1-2	CASSATKQRTGGYTF
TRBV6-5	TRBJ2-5	CASRAPMGLEETQYF
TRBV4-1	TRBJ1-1	CASSQELYSPEAFF
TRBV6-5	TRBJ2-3	CASSYKGQITDTQYF
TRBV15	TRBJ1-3	CATSRPSTGAGNTIYF
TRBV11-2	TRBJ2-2	CASSEDRSTGELFF
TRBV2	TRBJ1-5	CASNAQGKMGNQPQHF
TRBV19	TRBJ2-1	CASSKFQDSNNEQFF
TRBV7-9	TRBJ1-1	CASSRQGGTEAFF
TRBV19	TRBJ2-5	CASSINPGEETQYF
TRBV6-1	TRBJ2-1	CASSEGHNNEQFF
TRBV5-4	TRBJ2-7	CASSLPSGRAYEQYF